The 30 T cell receptor beta chains below were found in one sample sequenced in a study of blood T cell repertoires in COVID-19. Method: immunoSEQ multiplex PCR; TCRdb's copy keeps in-frame clones and lacks some. Of 200,000 to 250,000 clones in the sample, about 83% were seen once. The sequenced sample was PBMCs or T cells enriched from blood (not recorded which). The receptors stem from a woman between 45 and 65 years old who had been exposed to COVID-19.

The chain is built from TRBV28 and TRBJ1-1, with D possibly matching TRBD1 (6 bases). CDR3 length: 15 amino acids. V was shortened by 7 bases and J by 6 bases, with 21 bases between the two germline ends. Germline CDR1 reads MDHEN; CDR2 reads SYDVKM. CDR3 in amino acids: CASTLPQGRFAEAFF. The CDR3 bases are TGTGCCAGCACCTTGCCCCAGGGGCGGTTCGCTGAAGCTTTCTTT.

There are a few counts of this clone. This sample also contains other DNA sequences that code for the same CDR3. This chain joins TRBV24-1 and TRBJ2-1; 11 bases line up with TRBD1. J gave up 6 bases and V 3 bases, and 3 bases lay outside the gene matches. Germline V CDR1 and CDR2: KGHDR, SFDVKD. This CDR3 is built from 15 residues. CDR3 residues: CATSDPGTGGNEQFF. DNA of the CDR3: TGTGCCACCAGTGATCCCGGGACAGGGGGCAATGAGCAGTTCTTC.

This chain joins TRBV28 and TRBJ1-1; D gene unclear. The CDR3 sequence is 17 residues long. Per germline, CDR1 MDHEN and CDR2 SYDVKM. Trimming shortened V by 5 bases and J by 0 bases, and 19 bases separated the two germline ends. The CDR3: CASSPSAGLRMNTEAFF. For the CDR3, the DNA is TGTGCCAGCAGTCCCTCGGCTGGGTTGCGGATGAACACTGAAGCTTTCTTT.

The chain couples TRBV7-8 to TRBJ1-2, with TRBD1 as a possible D gene (5 bases). Deletions cut 5 bases from V and 1 base from J, with 11 bases between. The germline gives CDR1 SGHVS, CDR2 FQNEAQ. The CDR3 is made up of 14 amino acids. CDR3 in amino acids: CASSPSGGNYGYTF. Written as DNA, the CDR3 is TGTGCCAGCAGCCCTAGCGGGGGTAACTATGGCTACACCTTC.

The gene calls are TRBV10-3 and TRBJ2-7; 7 bases match TRBD2. J gave up 1 base and V 7 bases, and 7 bases lay outside the gene matches. Germline CDR1 and CDR2: ENHRY and SYGVKD. CDR3 length: 14 amino acids. The CDR3 loop is CAIKFRGGSYEQYF. Here the CDR3 DNA reads TGTGCCATCAAATTTCGGGGAGGGTCCTACGAGCAGTACTTC.

The rearrangement links TRBV2 to TRBJ1-3; D remains unclear. Germline-derived CDR1 and CDR2 are SNHLY and FYNNEI. CDR3 size: 13 residues. V shed 3 bases and J shed 2 bases, with 5 bases lying between them. CDR3 region: CASSESTGNTIYF. As DNA, the CDR3 is TGTGCCAGCAGTGAGTCAACTGGAAACACCATATATTTT.

The V gene is TRBV13, the J gene TRBJ2-6; unclear D gene. V gave up 3 bases and J gave up 4 bases, with 7 bases separating them. CDR3 size: 14 residues. Looked up from germline, CDR1 is PRHDT and CDR2 is FYEKMQ (reference sequence). The CDR3 here is CASSFPTGANVLTF. CDR3 bases: TGTGCCAGCAGCTTCCCTACCGGGGCCAACGTCCTGACTTTC.

The CDR3 region has the DNA TGTGCCAGCACCCTCAACAGGGGCCATCAGCCCCAGCATTTT. Its protein is CASTLNRGHQPQHF. The chain has TRBV28 and TRBJ1-5, with 7 bases identical to TRBD1. V trimming: 7 bases; J trimming: 5 bases; junction bases outside the gene matches: 8. Germline values: CDR1 MDHEN, CDR2 SYDVKM. CDR3 length equals 14 residues.

The rearrangement uses TRBV28 and TRBJ1-1, with D possibly TRBD1 on 6 matching bases. Trimming took off 9 bases at V and 1 base at J, with 18 bases between the two ends. The germline V gene encodes CDR1 MDHEN and CDR2 SYDVKM. This CDR3 contains 15 residues. CDR3 sequence: CASPPSGVTNTEAFF. The DNA of the CDR3 is TGTGCCAGTCCACCTTCAGGGGTGACGAACACTGAAGCTTTCTTT. Supplemented by reference TRBV28 and TRBJ1-1, the full variable domain reads DVKVTQSSRYLVKRTGEKVFLECVQDMDHENMFWYRQDPGLGLRLIYFSYDVKMKEKGDIPEGYSVSREKKERFSLILESASTNQTSMYLCASPPSGVTNTEAFFGQGTRLTVV.

The chain employs TRBV6-5 and TRBJ2-2, with TRBD1 matching 8 bases. The germline CDR1 and CDR2 sequences are MNHEY and SVGAGI. The J segment lost 5 bases and the V segment lost 5 bases, leaving 7 bases of the junction unmatched. CDR3 length equals 15 residues. The CDR3 DNA follows: TGTGCCAGCAGTCCAGGGGGCGCGGTTACCGGGGAGCTGTTTTTT. Encoded protein: CASSPGGAVTGELFF.

The chain uses TRBV6-1 and TRBJ2-2, with 8 positions matching TRBD2. CDR1 is MNHNS, CDR2 SASEGT, per germline. Losses at the gene ends were 4 bases for V and 2 bases for J; bases not matched to a gene: 6. The CDR3 runs 16 residues. The CDR3 coding sequence is TGTGCCAGCAGTGGCCAGCGGGGGATAAACACCGGGGAGCTGTTTTTT. It encodes CASSGQRGINTGELFF.

The chain joins TRBV16 to TRBJ1-1; no reliable D call. Looked up from germline, CDR1 is KGHSY and CDR2 is FQNENV. This CDR3 contains 17 residues. The ends were cut back, 0 bases at V and 0 bases at J, with 14 bases in the middle. Here the CDR3 reads CASSQSDKFSMNTEAFF. The CDR3, as DNA: TGTGCCAGCAGCCAATCTGACAAATTCTCAATGAACACTGAAGCTTTCTTT.

This chain connects TRBV5-4 to TRBJ1-6; TRBD1 matches 8 bases. This CDR3 contains 15 residues. After removal of 0 bases from V and 7 bases from J, the junction contained 3 bases not matched to a gene. Germline assignment: CDR1 SGHNT and CDR2 YYREEE (reference sequence). The CDR3: CASSLGGDRNSPLHF. The CDR3 DNA is TGTGCCAGCAGCTTGGGCGGGGACAGGAATTCACCCCTCCACTTT.

This clone was found once. The genes are TRBV2 and TRBJ2-3; a possible D gene is TRBD2 (5 bases). This CDR3 contains 15 residues. Trimming took off 7 bases at V and 2 bases at J, with 16 bases between the two ends. The germline V gene has CDR1 SNHLY and CDR2 FYNNEI. The CDR3 loop reads CASTPPQRTTDTQYF. The CDR3 nucleotides are TGTGCCAGCACCCCGCCCCAGCGGACCACAGATACGCAGTATTTT.

CDR3 loop: CASSLEGGRDEQYF. CDR3 bases: TGTGCCAGCAGCTTGGAAGGGGGAAGGGACGAGCAGTACTTC. V usage is TRBV5-4 and J usage is TRBJ2-7; perhaps TRBD1 as D (6 bases). This CDR3 is 14 amino acids long. Trimming stripped 0 bases from V and 5 bases from J, with 12 bases between. Germline assignment: CDR1 SGHNT and CDR2 YYREEE (reference sequence).

The J gene is TRBJ2-7, the V gene TRBV7-2, with 7 bases matching TRBD1. In germline, CDR1 is SGHTA, CDR2 FQGNSA. This CDR3 comprises 14 residues. V shed 8 bases, J shed 2 bases, and the junction held 9 bases outside the gene matches. The chain's CDR3 is CASAGTDFTYEQYF. CDR3 nucleotide sequence: TGTGCCAGCGCCGGGACAGATTTTACCTACGAGCAGTACTTC.

The gene calls are TRBV2 and TRBJ2-7; D possibly corresponds to TRBD2 (5 bases). The CDR3 length is 14 residues. From germline, CDR1 is SNHLY and CDR2 FYNNEI. V was cut by 5 bases and J by 3 bases, with 14 bases left in between. CDR3 DNA: TGTGCCAGCAGTAAGGAGGACGGAGGCTACGAGCAGTACTTC. Encoded protein: CASSKEDGGYEQYF. Combining the CDR3 with reference TRBV2 and TRBJ2-7 gives the whole variable domain EPEVTQTPSHQVTQMGQEVILRCVPISNHLYFYWYRQILGQKVEFLVSFYNNEISEKSEIFDDQFSVERPDGSNFTLKIRSTKLEDSAMYFCASSKEDGGYEQYFGPGTRLTVT.

The chain uses TRBV5-4 and TRBJ1-2; D is unresolved. The germline V and J ends were trimmed by 3 bases and 3 bases, with 6 bases remaining between them. The germline gives CDR1 SGHNT, CDR2 YYREEE (reference sequence). The CDR3 is 12 amino acids. The CDR3 nucleotides read TGTGCCAGCAGCTCGCGTGACTATGGCTACACCTTC. The encoded protein is CASSSRDYGYTF.

The CDR3 region is CASSLWDRPLSAGYTF. Written as DNA, the CDR3 is TGTGCCAGCAGCTTATGGGACAGGCCCCTTTCGGCTGGCTACACCTTC. This chain joins TRBV7-9 and TRBJ1-2; 8 positions match TRBD1. J gave up 7 bases and V 2 bases, and 12 bases lay outside the gene matches. The CDR3 length is 16 residues. Germline V gene data show CDR1 as SEHNR and CDR2 as FQNEAQ (reference sequence).

This chain uses TRBV7-2 with TRBJ1-1, with 7 bases that match TRBD1. CDR1 and CDR2 (germline): SGHTA, FQGNSA. V was clipped by 6 bases and J by 9 bases; unmatched bases: 4. The CDR3 length is 11 residues. CDR3 nucleotides: TGTGCCAGCAGGGCAGGGGGGAAAGCTTTCTTT. Protein product: CASRAGGKAFF.

The rearrangement joins TRBV7-2 to TRBJ2-1; 9 positions match TRBD2. CDR3 length: 16 residues. V lost 1 base to trimming and J lost 6 bases; unmatched junction nucleotides: 7. CDR1 and CDR2 (germline): SGHTA, FQGNSA. The CDR3 nucleotides read TGTGCCAGCAGCTTAGGAGGACTAGCGAGGAGCAATGAGCAGTTCTTC. This sequence encodes CASSLGGLARSNEQFF.

The genes are TRBV10-3 and TRBJ1-1; TRBD1 matches at 7 bases. The CDR3 is 13 residues long. The germline gives CDR1 ENHRY, CDR2 SYGVKD. The ends lost 7 bases at V and 1 base at J; junction bases unmatched: 3. The CDR3 DNA sequence: TGTGCCATCACCGGGACAGCGAACACTGAAGCTTTCTTT. Amino acid sequence: CAITGTANTEAFF.

This chain links TRBV10-3 with TRBJ1-1; D may be TRBD1 (5 bases). Deletions cut 6 bases from V and 10 bases from J, with 15 bases between. The CDR3 has 12 amino acids. CDR1 and CDR2 (germline): ENHRY, SYGVKD. In DNA form, the CDR3 reads TGTGCCATCAGCCCCTCGGGGGATACAGCTTTCTTT. It encodes CAISPSGDTAFF.

This sequence joins TRBV3-1 (or the pseudogene TRBV3-2) and TRBJ1-2; 8 bases fit TRBD1. Germline-derived CDR1 and CDR2 are LGHDT and YNNKEL (reference sequence). The CDR3 spans 14 residues. V shed 1 base, J shed 2 bases, and the junction held 0 bases outside the gene matches. The DNA for the CDR3 is TGTGCCAGCAGCCAAGGGACAGGGAACTATGGCTACACCTTC. Translating gives CASSQGTGNYGYTF.

This chain links TRBV20-1 with TRBJ2-7; D is unresolved. Germline loops: CDR1 DFQATT, CDR2 SNEGSKA (reference sequence). The V end was cut by 7 bases, the J end by 7 bases, with 11 bases between. The CDR3 is 10 amino acids. CDR3 DNA sequence: TGCAGTGTTGGCTTCGGGGAGCAGTACTTC. Its translation: CSVGFGEQYF.

The chain joins TRBV4-1 to TRBJ1-5; D uncertain. V was shortened by 1 base and J by 6 bases, with 7 bases between the two germline ends. This CDR3 contains 13 residues. CDR1 is MGHRA, CDR2 YSYEKL, per germline. CDR3 protein: CASSQGRGQPQHF. CDR3 DNA: TGCGCCAGCAGCCAAGGGAGAGGTCAGCCCCAGCATTTT.

The chain couples TRBV28 to TRBJ2-5; TRBD2 matches at 11 bases. This CDR3 has 16 residues. Germline-derived CDR1 and CDR2 are MDHEN and SYDVKM. V gave up 8 bases and J gave up 5 bases; unmatched junction bases: 13. CDR3 amino acids: CASPPASGGPPETQYF. CDR3 nucleotide sequence: TGTGCCAGCCCCCCCGCTAGCGGGGGGCCTCCTGAGACCCAGTACTTC. The whole variable domain, remainder taken from reference TRBV28 and TRBJ2-5, is DVKVTQSSRYLVKRTGEKVFLECVQDMDHENMFWYRQDPGLGLRLIYFSYDVKMKEKGDIPEGYSVSREKKERFSLILESASTNQTSMYLCASPPASGGPPETQYFGPGTRLLVL.

The chain couples TRBV11-2 to TRBJ1-1; D is uncertain. Per germline, CDR1 SGHAT and CDR2 FQNNGV. With 6 bases removed from V and 4 bases from J, the gap between germline ends came to 15 bases. This CDR3 has 14 residues. The CDR3 here is CASSKLQVSTEAFF. The CDR3 DNA sequence: TGTGCCAGCAGTAAACTGCAGGTGAGCACTGAAGCTTTCTTT.

The genes are TRBV7-8 and TRBJ2-7, with 10 nucleotides matching TRBD2. This CDR3 comprises 15 residues. Germline assignment: CDR1 SGHVS and CDR2 FQNEAQ. Trimming took 3 bases from V and 4 from J; bases not matched to a gene: 6. CDR3 sequence: CASSLKRGGLYEQYF. The CDR3 nucleotides read TGTGCCAGCAGCTTGAAGCGGGGGGGCCTTTACGAGCAGTACTTC.

J is TRBJ2-3 and V is TRBV24-1; 8 positions match TRBD2. Germline V gene sequence: CDR1 KGHDR, CDR2 SFDVKD. This CDR3 has 12 residues. The ends lost 7 bases at V and 4 bases at J; junction bases unmatched: 0. The CDR3 nucleotides are TGTGCCACCAGCGGGGGGGCAGATACGCAGTATTTT. It translates to CATSGGADTQYF.